This TCR beta chain was observed in a study of T cell responses to AZD1222 COVID-19 vaccine. Study-wide results and caveats: White British people made up most donors, females outnumbered males, and clonal diversity was possibly underestimated. Repertoire samples came only from after the peak T cell response.

The CDR3 covers 13 residues. V was cut by 2 bases and J by 3 bases, with 7 bases left in between. TCRdb's copy holds only in-frame clones and misses some; the assay was immunoSEQ multiplex PCR. The data hold some 140,000 clones, with roughly 90% observed a single time. Remarks on this clone: Its target is not known.

The clonotype originates from an adult in good health. The chain carries TRBV12-3 or TRBV12-4 and TRBJ1-1; D not certain. The sample here was peripheral blood, taken on day 0 of AZD1222 vaccination. The CDR3 protein is CASSLTLYTEAFF. CDR3 nucleotides: TGTGCCAGCAGTTTAACACTCTACACTGAAGCTTTCTTT.